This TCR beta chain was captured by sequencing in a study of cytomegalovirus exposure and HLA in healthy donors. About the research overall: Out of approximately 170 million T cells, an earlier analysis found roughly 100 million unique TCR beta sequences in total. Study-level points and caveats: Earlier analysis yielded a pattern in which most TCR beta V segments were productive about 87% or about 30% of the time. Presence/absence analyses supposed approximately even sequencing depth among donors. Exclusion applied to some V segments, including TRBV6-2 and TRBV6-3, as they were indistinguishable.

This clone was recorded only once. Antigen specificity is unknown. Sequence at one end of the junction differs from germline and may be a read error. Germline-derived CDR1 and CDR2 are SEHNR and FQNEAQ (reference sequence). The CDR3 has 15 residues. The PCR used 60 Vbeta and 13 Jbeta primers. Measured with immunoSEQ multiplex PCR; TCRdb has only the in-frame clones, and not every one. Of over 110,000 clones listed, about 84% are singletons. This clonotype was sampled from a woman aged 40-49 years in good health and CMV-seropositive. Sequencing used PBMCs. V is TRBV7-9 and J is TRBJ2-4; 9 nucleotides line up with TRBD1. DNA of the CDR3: TGTGCCAGCTCACCTCCGGGACAGGGAGAGTCACCGCCGCACTTC. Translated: CASSPPGQGESPPHF.